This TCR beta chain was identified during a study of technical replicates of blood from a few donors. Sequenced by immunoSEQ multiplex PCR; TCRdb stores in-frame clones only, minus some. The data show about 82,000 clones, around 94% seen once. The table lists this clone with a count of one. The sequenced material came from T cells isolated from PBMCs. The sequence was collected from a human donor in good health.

In DNA, the CDR3 is TGTGCCAGCAGTAACCAGGGCTACGAGCAGTACTTC. Protein sequence: CASSNQGYEQYF. The V gene is TRBV27, the J gene TRBJ2-7, with D perhaps TRBD1 (5 bases). The CDR3 runs to 12 residues. Germline assignment: CDR1 MNHEY and CDR2 SMNVEV (reference sequence). Deletions cut 5 bases from V and 3 bases from J, with 8 bases between.